This is a list of T cell receptor beta chains from one sample in a study of blood T cell repertoires in COVID-19. Generated by immunoSEQ multiplex PCR, the TCRdb table keeps only in-frame clones and is missing some. The sample consists of 200,000 to 250,000 clones, 75% to 85% of them appearing once. The sample taken for sequencing was peripheral blood. These receptors were obtained from a woman in her 30s with COVID-19, enrolled during active disease. CDR3s include the opening cysteine and the closing phenylalanine or tryptophan. D genes are given only for firm matches. The size entry is marked missing in some rows and otherwise reads once, few, many or a size class.

j_call clone_size v_call d_call cdr3_aa cdr3_nt
TRBJ2-5 NA TRBV7-2 TRBD2 CASSFSPGGQTQYF TGTGCCAGCAGCTTTAGCCCGGGGGGGCAGACCCAGTACTTC
TRBJ2-3 NA TRBV28 NA CASSLLVTISGLETSTDTQYF TGTGCCAGCAGTTTACTCGTGACTATCTCCGGATTGGAAACTAGCACAGATACGCAGTATTTT
TRBJ2-2 NA TRBV13 TRBD2 CASSPGLAGYGGELFF TGTGCCAGCAGCCCGGGACTAGCGGGGTATGGCGGGGAGCTGTTTTTT
TRBJ1-2 NA TRBV3-1/TRBV3-2 TRBD1 CASSPRDRGFPNYGYTF TGTGCCAGCAGCCCCCGGGACAGGGGCTTTCCTAACTATGGCTACACCTTC
TRBJ2-7 NA TRBV11-2 TRBD2 CASSSLSGRAIHEQYF TGTGCCAGCAGCTCCCTTAGCGGGAGGGCCATCCACGAGCAGTACTTC
TRBJ2-7 NA TRBV15 TRBD1 CATSEGGQGIYEQYF TGTGCCACCAGCGAGGGGGGACAGGGAATCTACGAGCAGTACTTC
TRBJ2-3 NA TRBV29-1 TRBD2 CSVQKTSGRADTQYF TGCAGCGTTCAAAAGACTAGCGGGAGAGCAGATACGCAGTATTTT
TRBJ1-5 NA TRBV5-3 TRBD1 CARSLPGGSKYGQPQHF TGTGCCAGAAGCTTGCCAGGGGGAAGTAAGTACGGTCAGCCCCAGCATTTT
TRBJ2-2 NA TRBV5-6 NA CASSLRGVAGELFF TGTGCCAGCAGCCTCCGTGGGGTAGCGGGGGAGCTGTTTTTT
TRBJ1-6 NA TRBV4-3 TRBD1 CASSQVGGQGAGSPLHF TGCGCCAGCAGCCAGGTTGGAGGACAGGGGGCCGGTTCACCCCTCCACTTT
TRBJ2-1 NA TRBV15 TRBD2 CATSRGLAEELRGYNEQFF TGTGCCACCAGCAGGGGCCTAGCGGAGGAACTTAGAGGGTACAATGAGCAGTTCTTC
TRBJ2-7 NA TRBV19 TRBD1 CASSQGDRGNEQYF TGTGCCAGTAGTCAGGGGGACAGGGGGAACGAGCAGTACTTC
TRBJ2-3 NA TRBV3-1/TRBV3-2 TRBD2 CASSPGGGVTDTQYF TGTGCCAGCAGCCCCGGGGGGGGCGTTACAGATACGCAGTATTTT
TRBJ2-7 NA TRBV27 NA CASGLTYEQYF TGTGCCAGCGGACTTACCTACGAGCAGTACTTC
TRBJ2-3 once TRBV7-3 NA CASSLGASTDTQYF TGTGCCAGCAGCTTAGGGGCGAGCACAGATACGCAGTATTTT
TRBJ2-7 NA TRBV7-9 TRBD1 CASSSDRGIYEQYF TGTGCCAGCAGCTCGGACAGGGGGATTTACGAGCAGTACTTC
TRBJ2-3 NA TRBV4-3 TRBD2 CASSQDAGGLTDTQYF TGCGCCAGCAGCCAAGATGCGGGAGGGCTCACAGATACGCAGTATTTT
TRBJ2-1 NA TRBV3-1/TRBV3-2 NA CASSPYQGTINEQFF TGTGCCAGCAGCCCATACCAGGGGACAATAAATGAGCAGTTCTTC
TRBJ2-2 NA TRBV19 TRBD2 CASSRLAGANTGELFF TGTGCCAGTAGTAGACTAGCGGGGGCGAACACCGGGGAGCTGTTTTTT
TRBJ2-3 NA TRBV19 TRBD2 CASRGLAGGRDTQYF TGTGCCAGTAGGGGGCTAGCGGGAGGAAGGGATACGCAGTATTTT
TRBJ2-4 NA TRBV30 TRBD2 CAWGLAENIQYF TGTGCCTGGGGGCTAGCGGAAAACATTCAGTACTTC
TRBJ1-5 NA TRBV12-3/TRBV12-4 NA CASSFTARQPQHF TGTGCCAGCAGTTTCACCGCACGGCAGCCCCAGCATTTT
TRBJ2-1 few TRBV27 TRBD2 CASSKPGLAGGAYNEQFF TGTGCCAGCAGCAAACCGGGACTAGCGGGGGGCGCCTACAATGAGCAGTTCTTC
TRBJ1-2 NA TRBV7-3 NA CASSSPSSPIYGYTF TGTGCCAGCAGCTCCCCCAGTTCGCCGATCTATGGCTACACCTTC
TRBJ1-2 NA TRBV28 NA CASSPGQSYYGYTF TGTGCCAGCAGTCCTGGACAGTCCTACTATGGCTACACCTTC
TRBJ1-4 NA TRBV6-5 NA CASSYSAATNEKLFF TGTGCCAGCAGTTACTCGGCTGCAACTAATGAAAAACTGTTTTTT
TRBJ2-7 NA TRBV12-3/TRBV12-4 NA CASSSKRFYEQYF TGTGCCAGCAGTTCGAAGCGGTTCTACGAGCAGTACTTC
TRBJ2-4 NA TRBV5-1 NA CASSDGTLKNIQYF TGCGCCAGCAGCGACGGGACTCTGAAAAACATTCAGTACTTC
TRBJ2-5 NA TRBV5-4 NA CASSLGTVGETQYF TGTGCCAGCAGCTTGGGGACAGTGGGGGAGACCCAGTACTTC
TRBJ2-1 NA TRBV18 TRBD2 CASSLLHSGRADNEQFF TGTGCCAGCTCACTTTTACACAGCGGGAGGGCCGACAATGAGCAGTTCTTC
TRBJ1-5 NA TRBV18 TRBD1 CASSPTGGDNQPQHF TGTGCCAGCTCACCAACAGGGGGAGACAATCAGCCCCAGCATTTT
TRBJ1-1 NA TRBV7-8 NA CASSAPPGNEAFF TGTGCCAGCAGCGCACCCCCAGGGAATGAAGCTTTCTTT
TRBJ1-4 NA TRBV5-6 NA CASSPDSENEKLFF TGTGCCAGCAGCCCCGACAGTGAAAATGAAAAACTGTTTTTT
TRBJ1-5 NA TRBV7-2 NA CASSLVGVGQPQHF TGTGCCAGCAGCTTAGTAGGGGTCGGGCAGCCCCAGCATTTT